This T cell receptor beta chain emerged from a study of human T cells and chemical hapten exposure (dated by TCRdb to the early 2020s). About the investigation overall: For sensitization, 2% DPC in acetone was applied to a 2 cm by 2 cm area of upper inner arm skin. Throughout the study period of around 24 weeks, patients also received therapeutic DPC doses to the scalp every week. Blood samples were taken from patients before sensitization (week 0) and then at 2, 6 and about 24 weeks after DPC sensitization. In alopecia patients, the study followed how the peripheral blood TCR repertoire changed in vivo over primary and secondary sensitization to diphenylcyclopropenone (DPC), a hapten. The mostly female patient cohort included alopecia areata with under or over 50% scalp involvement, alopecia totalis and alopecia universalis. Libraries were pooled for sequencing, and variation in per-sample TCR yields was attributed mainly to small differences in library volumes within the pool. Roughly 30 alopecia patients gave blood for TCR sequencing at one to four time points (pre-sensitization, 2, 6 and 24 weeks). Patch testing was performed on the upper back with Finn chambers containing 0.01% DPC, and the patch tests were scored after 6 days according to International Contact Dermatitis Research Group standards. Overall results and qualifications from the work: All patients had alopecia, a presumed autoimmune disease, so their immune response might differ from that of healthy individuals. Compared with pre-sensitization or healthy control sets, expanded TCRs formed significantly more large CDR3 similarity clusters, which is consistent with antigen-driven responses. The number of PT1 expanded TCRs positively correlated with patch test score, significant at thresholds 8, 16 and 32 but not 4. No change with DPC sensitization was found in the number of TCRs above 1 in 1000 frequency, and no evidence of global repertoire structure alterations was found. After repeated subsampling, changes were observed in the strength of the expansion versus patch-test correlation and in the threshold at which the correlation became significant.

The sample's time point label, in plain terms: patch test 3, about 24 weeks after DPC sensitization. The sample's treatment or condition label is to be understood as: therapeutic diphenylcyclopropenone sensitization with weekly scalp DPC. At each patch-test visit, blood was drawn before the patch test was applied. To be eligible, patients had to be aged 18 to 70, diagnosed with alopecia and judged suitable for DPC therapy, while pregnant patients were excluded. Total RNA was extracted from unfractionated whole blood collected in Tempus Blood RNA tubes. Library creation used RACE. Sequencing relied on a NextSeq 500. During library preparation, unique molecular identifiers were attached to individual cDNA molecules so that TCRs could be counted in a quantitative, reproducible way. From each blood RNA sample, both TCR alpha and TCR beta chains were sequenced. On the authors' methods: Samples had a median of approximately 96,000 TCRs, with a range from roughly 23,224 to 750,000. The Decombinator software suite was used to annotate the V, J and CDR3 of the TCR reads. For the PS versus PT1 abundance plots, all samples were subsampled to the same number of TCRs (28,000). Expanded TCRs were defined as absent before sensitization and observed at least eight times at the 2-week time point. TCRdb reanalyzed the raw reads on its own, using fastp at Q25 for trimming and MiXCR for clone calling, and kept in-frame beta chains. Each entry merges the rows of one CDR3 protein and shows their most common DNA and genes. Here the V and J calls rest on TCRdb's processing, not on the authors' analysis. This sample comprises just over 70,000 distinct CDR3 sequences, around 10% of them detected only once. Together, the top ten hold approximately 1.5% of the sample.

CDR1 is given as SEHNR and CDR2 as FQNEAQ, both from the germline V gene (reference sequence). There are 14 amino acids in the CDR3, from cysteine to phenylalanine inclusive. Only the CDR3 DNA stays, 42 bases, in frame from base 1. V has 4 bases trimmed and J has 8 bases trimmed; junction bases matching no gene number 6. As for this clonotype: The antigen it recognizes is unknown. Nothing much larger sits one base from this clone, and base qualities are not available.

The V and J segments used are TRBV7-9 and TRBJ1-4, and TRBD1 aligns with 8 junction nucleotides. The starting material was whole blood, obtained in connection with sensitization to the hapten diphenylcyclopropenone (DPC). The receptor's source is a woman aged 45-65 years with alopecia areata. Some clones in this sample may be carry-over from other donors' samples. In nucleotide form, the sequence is TGTGCCAGCAGCTCTGACAGGGGACACGAAAAACTGTTTTTT. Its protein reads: CASSSDRGHEKLFF. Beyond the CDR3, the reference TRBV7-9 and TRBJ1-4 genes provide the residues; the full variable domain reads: DTGVSQNPRHKITKRGQNVTFRCDPISEHNRLYWYRQTLGQGPEFLTYFQNEAQLEKSRLLSDRFSAERPKGSFSTLEIQRTEQGDSAMYLCASSSDRGHEKLFFGSGTQLSVL.